This is a list of T cell receptor beta chains from one sample in a study of blood T cell repertoires in COVID-19. This table comes from immunoSEQ multiplex PCR, and its TCRdb copy is limited to in-frame clones, with some not included. The sample lists 300,000 or so clones, approximately 93% seen once, with roughly 2.3% in the top ten. The material sequenced was peripheral blood. The source is a woman aged 25 to 39 with COVID-19, enrolled during active disease. The CDR3 runs from the conserved cysteine through the conserved F or W. The D gene is left open where the match is weak. A clone size is listed for some rows: how often the clone was seen (once, few, many), or a class if it is expanded.

j_call d_call clone_size v_call cdr3_aa cdr3_nt
TRBJ2-3 TRBD2 - TRBV5-1 CASSRLAAVSTDTQYF TGCGCCAGCAGCAGACTAGCGGCTGTGAGCACAGATACGCAGTATTTT
TRBJ2-1 - - TRBV7-9 CASSTSGLARSSYNEQFF TGTGCCAGCAGCACTAGTGGGCTCGCCAGAAGCTCCTACAATGAGCAGTTCTTC
TRBJ2-3 TRBD1 - TRBV25-1 CASRAGGAAHTQYF TGTGCCAGCAGGGCAGGGGGCGCAGCACATACGCAGTATTTT
TRBJ2-3 TRBD1 - TRBV28 CASTLPGQESTDTQYF TGTGCCAGCACCTTACCGGGACAGGAGAGCACAGATACGCAGTATTTT
TRBJ1-2 TRBD1 - TRBV7-9 CASSLGTDFNYGYTF TGTGCCAGCAGCCTCGGGACAGACTTTAACTATGGCTACACCTTC
TRBJ1-5 - - TRBV19 CASRREFNQPQHF TGTGCCAGTAGACGGGAATTTAATCAGCCCCAGCATTTT
TRBJ1-2 TRBD1 - TRBV11-1 CASSFGTGKGDYGYTF TGTGCCAGCAGCTTCGGGACAGGGAAAGGGGACTATGGCTACACCTTC
TRBJ2-1 - - TRBV5-6 CASSFWAWSYNEQFF TGTGCCAGCAGCTTTTGGGCTTGGTCCTACAATGAGCAGTTCTTC
TRBJ1-5 TRBD1 - TRBV27 CASSPAGGTGGVGNQPQHF TGTGCCAGCAGTCCTGCTGGAGGGACAGGGGGGGTTGGGAATCAGCCCCAGCATTTT
TRBJ1-1 - once TRBV3-1/TRBV3-2 CASSQRQQDTEAFF TGTGCCAGCAGCCAAAGACAGCAGGACACTGAAGCTTTCTTT
TRBJ2-3 TRBD2 - TRBV30 CAWSVGTSGSKTDTQYF TGTGCCTGGAGTGTGGGGACTAGCGGGAGCAAAACAGATACGCAGTATTTT
TRBJ1-1 - few TRBV7-6 CASSPSGMNTEAFF TGTGCCAGCAGCCCCTCAGGGATGAACACTGAAGCTTTCTTT
TRBJ1-6 - once TRBV12-3/TRBV12-4 CASSLRDSSPLHF TGTGCCAGCAGTTTACGCGATAGTTCACCCCTCCACTTT
TRBJ2-2 TRBD2 - TRBV9 CASSGTSGGPGELFF TGTGCCAGCAGCGGGACTAGTGGGGGTCCCGGGGAGCTGTTTTTT
TRBJ1-2 - - TRBV25-1 CASSDGAGNYYGYTF TGTGCCAGCAGTGATGGGGCAGGGAATTACTATGGCTACACCTTC
TRBJ2-7 TRBD1 - TRBV5-4 CASSRDRGNEQYF TGTGCCAGCAGCCGGGACAGGGGGAATGAGCAGTACTTC
TRBJ1-2 - - TRBV2 CASSLSAGYTF TGTGCCAGCAGCCTCAGCGCTGGCTACACCTTC
TRBJ1-5 TRBD1 - TRBV10-3 CAIRPGTANQPQHF TGTGCCATCAGGCCCGGGACAGCTAATCAGCCCCAGCATTTT
TRBJ2-1 - - TRBV3-1/TRBV3-2 CASSQGSVSNEQFF TGTGCCAGCAGCCAAGGCTCCGTCAGCAATGAGCAGTTCTTC
TRBJ2-5 - - TRBV20-1 CSATGPETQYF TGCAGTGCTACAGGGCCAGAGACCCAGTACTTC
TRBJ1-5 - once TRBV21-1 CASSKGSAGVKGNQPQHF TGTGCCAGCAGCAAAGGGTCGGCAGGGGTGAAGGGGAATCAGCCCCAGCATTTT
TRBJ2-7 TRBD1 - TRBV7-2 CASRSTGGTYEQYF TGTGCCAGCAGATCGACAGGGGGGACCTACGAGCAGTACTTC
TRBJ1-2 - few TRBV19 CASSTVGAPNYGYTF TGTGCCAGTAGTACCGTCGGAGCGCCTAACTATGGCTACACCTTC
TRBJ2-2 TRBD2 once TRBV10-2 CASSEGLAGGFGELFF TGCGCCAGCAGTGAGGGACTAGCGGGAGGGTTCGGGGAGCTGTTTTTT
TRBJ1-4 - - TRBV2 CASLPQGGEPNEKLFF TGTGCCAGCCTCCCCCAGGGTGGGGAACCTAATGAAAAACTGTTTTTT
TRBJ1-4 TRBD1 - TRBV10-3 CAIRGQGLEKLFF TGTGCCATCAGAGGACAGGGGTTGGAAAAACTGTTTTTT
TRBJ1-1 TRBD1 - TRBV30 CAWSLYRTGGDNTEAFF TGTGCCTGGAGTCTTTACCGGACAGGGGGGGATAACACTGAAGCTTTCTTT
TRBJ1-4 - - TRBV24-1 CATSDNRDSNEKLFF TGTGCCACCAGTGACAACCGGGACTCTAATGAAAAACTGTTTTTT
TRBJ1-1 - - TRBV27 CASSVGTEAFF TGTGCCAGCTCGGTCGGCACTGAAGCTTTCTTT
TRBJ1-5 - - TRBV28 CASSLFPRSNQPQHF TGTGCCAGCAGTTTATTCCCGCGCAGCAATCAGCCCCAGCATTTT
TRBJ1-2 TRBD1 - TRBV5-1 CASSSLSTGTDGYTF TGCGCCAGCAGCTCCCTCTCGACAGGGACGGATGGCTACACCTTC
TRBJ2-1 - - TRBV27 CASSRGYLNEQFF TGTGCCAGCTCCAGGGGCTACCTAAATGAGCAGTTCTTC
TRBJ2-7 - few TRBV30 CAWSTPLPTAVTQYF TGTGCCTGGAGTACACCACTTCCGACGGCGGTAACGCAGTACTTC
TRBJ2-1 - once TRBV19 CASSPLGGASYNEQFF TGTGCCAGTAGTCCCCTTGGGGGGGCCTCCTACAATGAGCAGTTCTTC
TRBJ1-2 TRBD1 - TRBV7-9 CASSPPDRGGGYTF TGTGCCAGCAGCCCTCCGGACAGGGGGGGTGGCTACACCTTC
TRBJ1-1 - - TRBV20-1 CSASRAGSPTEAFF TGCAGTGCTAGTCGGGCAGGGTCCCCTACTGAAGCTTTCTTT
TRBJ1-5 TRBD1 - TRBV19 CASSMGQEVQPQHF TGTGCCAGTAGTATGGGACAGGAAGTTCAGCCCCAGCATTTT
TRBJ1-2 TRBD1 - TRBV4-1 CASSQYTSQGADNYGYTF TGCGCCAGCAGCCAATACACCTCCCAGGGGGCTGATAACTATGGCTACACCTTC
TRBJ2-2 - - TRBV27 CASKPGDKRTGELFF TGTGCCAGCAAGCCCGGGGACAAGCGGACCGGGGAGCTGTTTTTT
TRBJ1-5 TRBD1 - TRBV7-2 CASSPNPPGGANQPQHF TGTGCCAGCAGCCCAAACCCCCCAGGGGGCGCGAATCAGCCCCAGCATTTT